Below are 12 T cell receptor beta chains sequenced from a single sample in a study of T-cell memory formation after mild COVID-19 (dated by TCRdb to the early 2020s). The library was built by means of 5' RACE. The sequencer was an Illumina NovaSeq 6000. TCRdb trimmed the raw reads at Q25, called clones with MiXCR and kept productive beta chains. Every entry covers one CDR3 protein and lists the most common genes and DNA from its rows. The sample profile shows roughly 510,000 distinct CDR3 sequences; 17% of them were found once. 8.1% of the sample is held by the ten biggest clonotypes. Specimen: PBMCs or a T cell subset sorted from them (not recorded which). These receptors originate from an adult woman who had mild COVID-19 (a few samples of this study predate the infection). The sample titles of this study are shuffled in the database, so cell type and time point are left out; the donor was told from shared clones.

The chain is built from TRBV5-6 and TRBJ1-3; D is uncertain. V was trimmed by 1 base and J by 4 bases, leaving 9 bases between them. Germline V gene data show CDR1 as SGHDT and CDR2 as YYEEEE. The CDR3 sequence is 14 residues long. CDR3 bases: TGTGCCAGCAGCTTGAACTTAGCAGGAAACACCATATATTTT. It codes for CASSLNLAGNTIYF.

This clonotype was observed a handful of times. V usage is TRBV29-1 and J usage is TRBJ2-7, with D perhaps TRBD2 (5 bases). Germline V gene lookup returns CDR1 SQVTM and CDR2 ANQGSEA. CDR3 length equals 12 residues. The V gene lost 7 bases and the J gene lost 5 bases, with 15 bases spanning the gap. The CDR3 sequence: CSGGSHGNEQYF. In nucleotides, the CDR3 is TGCAGCGGTGGATCTCACGGGAACGAGCAGTACTTC.

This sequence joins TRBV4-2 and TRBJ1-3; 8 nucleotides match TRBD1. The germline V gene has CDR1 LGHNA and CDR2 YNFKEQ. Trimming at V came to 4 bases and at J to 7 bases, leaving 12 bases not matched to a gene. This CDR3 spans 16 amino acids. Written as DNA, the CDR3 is TGTGCCAGCAGCCTAAACGGGCTGACAGGGGTGAACACCATATATTTT. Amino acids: CASSLNGLTGVNTIYF.

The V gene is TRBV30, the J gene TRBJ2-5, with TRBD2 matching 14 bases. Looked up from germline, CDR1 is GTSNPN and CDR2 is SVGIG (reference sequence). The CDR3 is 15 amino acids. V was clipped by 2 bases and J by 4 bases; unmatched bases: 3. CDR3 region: CAWSPGTSGRETQYF. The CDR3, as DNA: TGTGCCTGGAGTCCCGGGACTAGCGGGAGAGAGACCCAGTACTTC.

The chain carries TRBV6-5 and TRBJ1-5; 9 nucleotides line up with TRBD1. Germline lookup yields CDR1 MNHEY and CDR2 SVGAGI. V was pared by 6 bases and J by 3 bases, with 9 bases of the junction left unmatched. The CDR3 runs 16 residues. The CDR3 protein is CASRTLGTGNNQPQHF. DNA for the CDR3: TGTGCCAGCAGGACACTCGGGACAGGGAACAATCAGCCCCAGCATTTT.

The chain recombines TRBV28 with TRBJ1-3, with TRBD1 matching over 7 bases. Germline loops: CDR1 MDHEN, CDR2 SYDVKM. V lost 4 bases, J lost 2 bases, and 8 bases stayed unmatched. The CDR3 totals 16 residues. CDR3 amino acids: CASSWDRDRAGNTIYF. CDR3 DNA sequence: TGTGCCAGCAGTTGGGACCGGGACAGAGCTGGAAACACCATATATTTT.

The CDR3 protein is CASSRRIINEQFF. In nucleotides, the CDR3 is TGTGCCAGCAGCCGACGGATTATCAATGAGCAGTTCTTC. This rearrangement joins TRBV5-6 to TRBJ2-1, with D uncertain. The germline V gene encodes CDR1 SGHDT and CDR2 YYEEEE. V lost 4 bases, J lost 6 bases, and 11 bases lay in between. CDR3 size: 13 residues.

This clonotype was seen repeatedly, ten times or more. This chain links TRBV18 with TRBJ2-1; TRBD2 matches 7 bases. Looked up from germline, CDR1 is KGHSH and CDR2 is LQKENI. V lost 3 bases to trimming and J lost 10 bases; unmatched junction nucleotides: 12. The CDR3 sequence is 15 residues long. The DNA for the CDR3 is TGTGCCAGCTCACCCACCGGGCCGGGAGGTCTCGAGCAGTTCTTC. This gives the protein CASSPTGPGGLEQFF. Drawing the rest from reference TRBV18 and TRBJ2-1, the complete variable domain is NAGVMQNPRHLVRRRGQEARLRCSPMKGHSHVYWYRQLPEEGLKFMVYLQKENIIDESGMPKERFSAEFPKEGPSILRIQQVVRGDSAAYFCASSPTGPGGLEQFFGPGTRLTVL.

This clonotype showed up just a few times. CDR3 sequence: CATSERDRGRTGELFF. As DNA, the CDR3 is TGTGCCACCAGTGAGCGGGACAGGGGGCGTACCGGGGAGCTGTTTTTT. V gene TRBV24-1 combines with J gene TRBJ2-2, with TRBD1 identical over 12 bases. The CDR3 loop spans 16 amino acids. The junction had 4 bases not matched to a gene; V was cut back by 4 bases and J by 5 bases. Germline-derived CDR1 and CDR2 are KGHDR and SFDVKD.

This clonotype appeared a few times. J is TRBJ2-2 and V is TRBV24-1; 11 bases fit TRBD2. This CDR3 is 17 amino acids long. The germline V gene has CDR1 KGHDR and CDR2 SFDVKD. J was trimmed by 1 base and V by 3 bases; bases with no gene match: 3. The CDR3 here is CATSDPGTSGNTGELFF. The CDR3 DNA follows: TGTGCCACCAGTGATCCGGGGACTAGCGGGAACACCGGGGAGCTGTTTTTT.

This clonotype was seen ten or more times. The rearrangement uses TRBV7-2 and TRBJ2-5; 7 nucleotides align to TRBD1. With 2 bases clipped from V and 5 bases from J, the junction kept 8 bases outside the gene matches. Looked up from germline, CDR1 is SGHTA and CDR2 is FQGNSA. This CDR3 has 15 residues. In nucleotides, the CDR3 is TGTGCCAGCAGCTTAACCTCGACAGGGTGGGAGACCCAGTACTTC. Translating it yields CASSLTSTGWETQYF.

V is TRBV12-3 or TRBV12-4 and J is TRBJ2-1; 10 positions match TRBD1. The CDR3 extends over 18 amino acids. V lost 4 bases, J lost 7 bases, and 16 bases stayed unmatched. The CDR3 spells CASSYPGQGNGRGNEQFF. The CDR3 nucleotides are TGTGCCAGCAGTTACCCGGGACAGGGGAACGGGAGGGGGAATGAGCAGTTCTTC.